The T cell receptor (beta chain) under discussion was sequenced for a study of vaccination and CD4 T cells after COVID-19. Study at large: Samples after vaccination came a median roughly ten weeks past dose two, ranging 14 to 241. General study results and limits: Looking at convalescent patients, a median around 84% of reactive clones were present only post-vaccination. Researchers report that 304 of 307 vaccine-specific clones in convalescent patients proved spike mono-reactive.

Treatment denoted: approximately 10-day PBMC culture with coronavirus spike peptide pools or control peptides (ViraFEST assay). Peptide pools at roughly 11 ug/ml, together with roughly 10 IU/ml IL-2, were added to cultures of roughly 2.1 million PBMCs per well. Turning to this clonotype: As yet, its antigen is unknown.

Germline V gives CDR1 DFQATT, CDR2 SNEGSKA (reference sequence). Trimming removed 3 bases from V and 3 bases from J, with 5 bases in between. The CDR3 contains 11 residues. Cultured CD4+ T cell DNA underwent sequencing with the Oncomine TCR Beta short-read assay. MiXCR was run by TCRdb on the PCR reads, yielding one entry per CDR3 protein. The profile shows 20,000 or so distinct CDR3 sequences, roughly 48% of them singletons. The sequences come from CD4+ T cells from blood, cultured in vitro, collected before SARS-CoV-2 vaccination. The sequence was collected from a human donor who had recovered from COVID-19. The rearrangement links TRBV20-1 to TRBJ2-5; D is ambiguous. The CDR3 here is CSASREETQYF. CDR3 coding DNA: TGCAGTGCTAGTAGGGAAGAGACCCAGTACTTC.